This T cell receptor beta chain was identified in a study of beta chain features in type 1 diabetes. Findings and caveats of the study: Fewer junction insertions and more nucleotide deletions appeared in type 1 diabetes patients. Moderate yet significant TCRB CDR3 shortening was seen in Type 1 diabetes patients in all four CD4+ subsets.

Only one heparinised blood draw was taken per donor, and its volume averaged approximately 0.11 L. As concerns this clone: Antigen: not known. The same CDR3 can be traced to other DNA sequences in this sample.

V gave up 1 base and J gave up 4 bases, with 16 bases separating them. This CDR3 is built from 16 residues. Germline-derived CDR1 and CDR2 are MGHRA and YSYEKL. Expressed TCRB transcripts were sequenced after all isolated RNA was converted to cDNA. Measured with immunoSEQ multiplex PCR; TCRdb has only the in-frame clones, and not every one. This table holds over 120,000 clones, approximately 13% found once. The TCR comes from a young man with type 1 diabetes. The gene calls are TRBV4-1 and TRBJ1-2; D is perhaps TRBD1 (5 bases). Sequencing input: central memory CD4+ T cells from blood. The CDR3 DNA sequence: TGCGCCAGCAGCCAAGTAGGTTCGGGGGACGTCTATGGCTACACCTTC. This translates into CASSQVGSGDVYGYTF.